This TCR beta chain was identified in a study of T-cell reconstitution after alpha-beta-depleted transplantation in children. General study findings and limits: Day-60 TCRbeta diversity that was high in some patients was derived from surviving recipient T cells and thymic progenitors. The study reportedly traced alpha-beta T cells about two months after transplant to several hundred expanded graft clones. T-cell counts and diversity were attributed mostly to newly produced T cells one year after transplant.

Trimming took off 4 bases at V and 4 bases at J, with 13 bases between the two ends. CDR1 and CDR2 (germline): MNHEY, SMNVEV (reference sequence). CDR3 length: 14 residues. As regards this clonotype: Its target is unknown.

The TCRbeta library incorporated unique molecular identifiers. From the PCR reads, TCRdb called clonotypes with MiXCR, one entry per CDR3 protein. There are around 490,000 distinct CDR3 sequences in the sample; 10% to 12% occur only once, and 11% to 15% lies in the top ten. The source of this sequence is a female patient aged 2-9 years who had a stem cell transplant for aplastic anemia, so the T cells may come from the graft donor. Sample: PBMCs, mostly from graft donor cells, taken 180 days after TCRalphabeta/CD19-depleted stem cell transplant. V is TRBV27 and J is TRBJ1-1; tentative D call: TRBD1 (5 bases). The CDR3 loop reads CASSSPRVGTEAFF. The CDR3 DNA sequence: TGTGCCAGCAGTTCCCCCAGGGTGGGCACTGAAGCTTTCTTT.